These 5 T cell receptor beta chains were all obtained from the same sample, sequenced in a study of T cell responses to AZD1222 COVID-19 vaccine. Sequencing used immunoSEQ multiplex PCR; TCRdb keeps in-frame clones, though not all of them. The table has about 270,000 clones, 90% to 95% seen once. Sequencing used peripheral blood, obtained 28 days after the second AZD1222 dose. The receptors stem from an adult who received the AZD1222 COVID-19 vaccine.

The chain recombines TRBV24-1 with TRBJ2-2; D remains unclear. V dropped 3 bases and J dropped 8 bases, with 9 bases sitting between them. The CDR3 is 13 residues long. From germline, CDR1 is KGHDR and CDR2 SFDVKD. The DNA for the CDR3 is TGTGCCACCAGTGATCCCTGGGTAGGGGAGCTGTTTTTT. Protein product: CATSDPWVGELFF.

The chain employs TRBV7-2 and TRBJ2-2; no reliable D call. CDR1 is SGHTA and CDR2 is FQGNSA in the germline V gene. With 3 bases removed from V and 4 bases from J, the gap between germline ends came to 9 bases. The CDR3 is 14 amino acids. In DNA form, the CDR3 reads TGTGCCAGCAGCTTGATTGCTACCACCGGGGAGCTGTTTTTT. This sequence encodes CASSLIATTGELFF.

V usage is TRBV6-1 and J usage is TRBJ1-2, with TRBD1 matching 7 bases. Germline V gives CDR1 MNHNS, CDR2 SASEGT. The CDR3 spans 16 residues. The ends lost 4 bases at V and 6 bases at J; junction bases unmatched: 14. CDR3 residues: CASSVQQGTLPDGYTF. The CDR3 bases are TGTGCCAGCAGTGTTCAACAGGGGACTCTCCCCGATGGCTACACCTTC.

The rearrangement joins TRBV10-3 to TRBJ1-1, with D possibly matching TRBD1 (6 bases). Germline lookup yields CDR1 ENHRY and CDR2 SYGVKD. The length of the CDR3 is 11 residues. V lost 5 bases to trimming and J lost 12 bases, with 13 bases between them. The CDR3 DNA sequence: TGTGCCATCAGTCAACAGGGAATGCCTTTCTTT. Translating it yields CAISQQGMPFF.

The J gene is TRBJ1-2, the V gene TRBV29-1; D might be TRBD1 (6 bases). Trimming shortened V by 2 bases and J by 4 bases, and 17 bases separated the two germline ends. Germline V gives CDR1 SQVTM, CDR2 ANQGSEA. This CDR3 spans 15 amino acids. The CDR3 loop is CSVERRGRGGYGYTF. The CDR3 DNA follows: TGCAGCGTTGAAAGAAGGGGGAGGGGTGGCTATGGCTACACCTTC.